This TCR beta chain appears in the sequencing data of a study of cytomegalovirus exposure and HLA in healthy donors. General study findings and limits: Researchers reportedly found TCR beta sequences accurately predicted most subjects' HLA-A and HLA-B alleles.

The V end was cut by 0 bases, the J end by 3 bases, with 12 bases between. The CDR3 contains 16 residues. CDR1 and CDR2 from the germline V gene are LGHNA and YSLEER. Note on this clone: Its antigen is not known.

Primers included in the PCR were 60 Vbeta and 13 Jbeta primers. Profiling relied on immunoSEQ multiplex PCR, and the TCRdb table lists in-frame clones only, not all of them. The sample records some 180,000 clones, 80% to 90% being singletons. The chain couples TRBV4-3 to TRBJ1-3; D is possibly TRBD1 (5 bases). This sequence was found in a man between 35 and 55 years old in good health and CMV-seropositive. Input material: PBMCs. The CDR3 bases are TGCGCCAGCAGCCAAGATTTCAGACAGCTTGGAAACACCATATATTTT. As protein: CASSQDFRQLGNTIYF.